One and the same sample provided the 5 T cell receptor beta chains below, sequenced in a study of blood T cell repertoires in COVID-19. The protocol was immunoSEQ multiplex PCR, while the TCRdb copy is restricted to in-frame clones and leaves out a portion. Of about 210,000 clones in the sample, about four fifths were seen once. The sequenced sample consisted of peripheral blood. The receptors were gathered from a man aged 50-59 years with active or convalescent COVID-19.

The chain combines TRBV10-3 with TRBJ2-1; 12 nucleotides agree with TRBD2. The trim removed 3 bases at V and 5 bases at J, leaving 8 bases unmatched. The CDR3 is 17 amino acids. Germline V gene sequence: CDR1 ENHRY, CDR2 SYGVKD. In nucleotides, the CDR3 is TGTGCCATCAGTGAATCTAGCGGGGGGGCCCCCGACAATGAGCAGTTCTTC. Amino acids: CAISESSGGAPDNEQFF.

This chain uses TRBV21-1 with TRBJ2-5; whether TRBD2, the table's D call, matches the DNA was not checked. TRBV21-1 is recorded as a pseudogene. The CDR3 loop spans 15 amino acids. As DNA, the CDR3 is TGTGCCAGCAGCAAAGATGCAGCGGGGGGGGAGACCCAGTACTTC. It specifies CASSKDAAGGETQYF.

This chain joins TRBV20-1 and TRBJ2-3; D may be TRBD2 (5 bases). This CDR3 has 14 amino acids. Trimming removed 3 bases at V and 5 bases at J, with 15 bases between. Germline V gene lookup returns CDR1 DFQATT and CDR2 SNEGSKA (reference sequence). CDR3 loop: CSASRTGKVDTQYF. DNA for the CDR3: TGCAGTGCTAGTCGGACGGGGAAGGTAGATACGCAGTATTTT.

This chain links TRBV18 with TRBJ2-4; possibly TRBD2 for D (6 bases). The CDR3 runs to 15 residues. The V gene lost 6 bases and the J gene lost 3 bases, with 15 bases spanning the gap. CDR1 and CDR2 (germline): KGHSH, LQKENI. The DNA of the CDR3 is TGTGCCAGCTCTCCGGAGGGGAATGACAAAAACATTCAGTACTTC. This codes for CASSPEGNDKNIQYF.

This clone was seen a single time. This chain connects TRBV28 to TRBJ1-5; 7 positions agree with TRBD1. CDR3 size: 13 residues. The germline CDR1 and CDR2 sequences are MDHEN and SYDVKM. V lost 10 bases and J lost 3; bases outside the gene matches: 6. The CDR3 sequence is CATDRDNNQPQHF. For the CDR3, the DNA is TGTGCCACCGACAGGGACAACAATCAGCCCCAGCATTTT.